The 30 T cell receptor beta chains given below trace back to one sample, sequenced in a study of glioma-infiltrating T cells. Using RNA template, CDR3s of TCR alpha and beta were amplified with iRepertoire arm-PCR. TCRdb re-analysed the multiplex PCR reads in MiXCR, keeping a single row per CDR3 protein. The data show about 210,000 distinct CDR3 sequences, more than 25% seen once. Sequenced sample: glioma tissue, nonneoplastic brain tissue, or PBMCs (not recorded which). The receptors stem from a human donor with low-grade glioma or glioblastoma, undergoing nonglioma brain surgery, or in good health (not recorded which).

This clonotype appeared many times. CDR3 sequence (DNA): TGTGCCATCAGTGAGTCGGGGACTAGCGGGAACTACGAGCAGTACTTC. Translated, it gives CAISESGTSGNYEQYF. This chain joins TRBV10-3 and TRBJ2-7; the match to TRBD2 covers 13 bases. The CDR3 spans 16 residues. The junction had 2 bases not matched to a gene; V was cut back by 0 bases and J by 3 bases. The germline CDR1 and CDR2 sequences are ENHRY and SYGVKD.

The table lists this clonotype with many counts. The V gene is TRBV4-1, the J gene TRBJ2-2, with 7 bases aligning to TRBD2. Germline lookup yields CDR1 MGHRA and CDR2 YSYEKL. The V segment lost 1 base and the J segment 1 base; nucleotides outside the gene matches: 6. The CDR3 contains 17 residues. DNA of the CDR3: TGCGCCAGCAGCCAAGTTTACCCTAGCGGGAACACCGGGGAGCTGTTTTTT. Translation: CASSQVYPSGNTGELFF.

This clonotype is a singleton in its sample. The V call is TRBV6-1, the J call TRBJ2-1, with D tentatively TRBD2 (5 bases). The germline CDR1 and CDR2 sequences are MNHNS and SASEGT. With 7 bases removed from V and 13 bases from J, the gap between germline ends came to 14 bases. The CDR3 is made up of 11 amino acids. Here the CDR3 DNA reads TGTGCCAGCACCCCCCGGCTAGCACAGTTCTTC. Amino acid sequence: CASTPRLAQFF.

Notes on this clonotype: This clone may be a read error of a much larger clone one base away. This rearrangement joins TRBV28 to TRBJ2-6; maybe TRBD1 (6 bases). This CDR3 has 17 amino acids. V dropped 10 bases and J dropped 1 base, with 20 bases sitting between them. Germline CDR1 is MDHEN and CDR2 is SYDVKM. The CDR3 sequence: CAIRPPGHLSGANVLTF. The CDR3 DNA follows: TGTGCCATCAGACCTCCGGGACACCTGTCTGGGGCCAACGTCCTGACTTTC.

A word on this clonotype: A much larger clone lies a single base off, so this may be a read error. J is TRBJ2-3 and V is TRBV3-1, with unresolved D. With 0 bases removed from V and 3 bases from J, the gap between germline ends came to 10 bases. This CDR3 has 15 residues. Germline CDR1 reads LGHDT; CDR2 reads YNNKEL (reference sequence). The chain's CDR3 is CASSQDWLETDTQYF. In DNA, the CDR3 is TGTGCCAGCAGCCAAGACTGGCTAGAAACAGATACGCAGTATTTT.

With regard to this clonotype: Just one base apart from a much larger clone, this may be a read error. This chain links TRBV19 with TRBJ1-5; 8 bases are a match to TRBD1. Germline V lookup: CDR1 LNHDA, CDR2 SQIVND (reference sequence). The CDR3 is made up of 15 amino acids. The chain's CDR3 is CASSLDRERGQSQHF. The CDR3 nucleotides are TGTGCCAGTAGTCTGGACAGGGAGAGGGGTCAGTCCCAGCATTTT.

The CDR3 region has the DNA TGTGCCAGCAGCTTTAAGACTAGCGGGAGGGGTGATGAGCAGTTCTTC. It specifies CASSFKTSGRGDEQFF. V is TRBV11-2 and J is TRBJ2-1, with TRBD2 matching 14 bases. The CDR3 extends over 16 amino acids. The germline V gene encodes CDR1 SGHAT and CDR2 FQNNGV. J was trimmed by 8 bases and V by 3 bases; bases with no gene match: 6.

The gene calls are TRBV11-2 and TRBJ2-2; no firm D call. The CDR3 length is 13 residues. Germline-derived CDR1 and CDR2 are SGHAT and FQNNGV. The V and J ends lost 3 bases and 2 bases respectively, with 4 bases between them. The CDR3 sequence: CASSFLNTGELFF. The DNA for the CDR3 is TGTGCCAGCAGCTTTCTTAACACCGGGGAGCTGTTTTTT.

In its sample, this clonotype was seen many times. J is TRBJ1-2 and V is TRBV25-1; the D gene is possibly TRBD1 (6 bases). CDR1 and CDR2 (germline): MGHDK, SYGVNS. The ends were cut back, 3 bases at V and 5 bases at J, with 13 bases in the middle. This CDR3 comprises 14 residues. The CDR3 bases are TGTGCCAGCAGTGAGTCAGGGGAGAGATATGGCTACACCTTC. It encodes CASSESGERYGYTF.

This clonotype has a count of ten or more. V and J are TRBV7-9 and TRBJ2-7; D remains ambiguous. CDR3 length: 13 residues. Between the trimmed V and J ends, which lost 5 bases and 4 bases, there was a span of 12 bases. CDR1 is SEHNR, CDR2 FQNEAQ, per germline (reference sequence). DNA of the CDR3: TGTGCCAGCAGCCCTACTATGACTTACGAGCAGTACTTC. Residues: CASSPTMTYEQYF.

This clonotype was detected ten times or more. The rearrangement uses TRBV28 and TRBJ2-7; D call uncertain. V lost 7 bases and J lost 7, with 14 bases in between. The CDR3 runs 12 residues. CDR1 and CDR2 (germline): MDHEN, SYDVKM. CDR3 sequence reads: CASTATRREQYF. CDR3 nucleotide sequence: TGTGCCAGCACCGCGACCCGTCGTGAGCAGTACTTC.

The chain links TRBV5-4 to TRBJ2-4; TRBD2 matches 13 bases. Losses at the gene ends were 4 bases for V and 2 bases for J; bases not matched to a gene: 3. Germline V gene data show CDR1 as SGHNT and CDR2 as YYREEE (reference sequence). The CDR3 sequence is 16 residues long. The CDR3 protein is CASSPGLAGSKNIQYF. As DNA, the CDR3 is TGTGCCAGCAGCCCGGGACTAGCGGGATCCAAAAACATTCAGTACTTC.

This clonotype has more than one count but fewer than ten. The chain combines TRBV5-1 with TRBJ2-5, with D perhaps matching TRBD2 (6 bases). The CDR3 sequence is 16 residues long. Trimming took 2 bases from V and 1 from J, leaving 15 bases between them. CDR1 and CDR2 (germline): SGHRS, YFSETQ. The CDR3 DNA reads TGCGCCAGCAGCTTAACTGCTAGCGTGGGCCAAGAGACCCAGTACTTC. Protein product: CASSLTASVGQETQYF.

The J gene is TRBJ2-5, the V gene TRBV6-6, with a possible D match to TRBD2 (5 bases). Trimming took 6 bases from V and 2 from J, leaving 16 bases between them. Germline V gene data show CDR1 as MNHNY and CDR2 as SVGAGI (reference sequence). The CDR3 length is 15 residues. The CDR3 spells CASRQEGTEQETQYF. CDR3 in DNA: TGTGCCAGCAGGCAAGAGGGTACAGAACAAGAGACCCAGTACTTC.

This clonotype appeared many times. The V call is TRBV6-1, the J call TRBJ2-7; a weak D match, TRBD2 (6 bases). The CDR3 consists of 17 residues. Trimming removed 5 bases at V and 4 bases at J, with 24 bases between. CDR1 and CDR2 (germline): MNHNS, SASEGT. In nucleotides, the CDR3 is TGTGCCAGCAGTCCCCGGGACGGAAGAGGCCGGGGGTACGAGCAGTACTTC. Encoded protein: CASSPRDGRGRGYEQYF.

In this sample, this clonotype turned up a few times. The chain couples TRBV12-3 or TRBV12-4 to TRBJ1-4; D is unresolved. The CDR3 loop spans 15 amino acids. The germline V and J ends were trimmed by 3 bases and 3 bases, with 11 bases remaining between them. Written as DNA, the CDR3 is TGTGCCAGCAGTTTGGAGGCAAGTGCTAATGAAAAACTGTTTTTT. Translated, it gives CASSLEASANEKLFF.

The rearrangement links TRBV7-9 to TRBJ2-2; TRBD2 agrees at 10 bases. The CDR3 is 18 residues long. With V trimmed by 2 bases and J by 4 bases, 10 bases remained unmatched. Per the germline V gene, CDR1 is SEHNR and CDR2 is FQNEAQ (reference sequence). For the CDR3, the DNA is TGTGCCAGCAGCTTACCAGCGGGAGGGCCCTCGGGCACCGGGGAGCTGTTTTTT. Translation gives CASSLPAGGPSGTGELFF.

Notes on this clonotype: This may be a read error: a much more frequent sequence differs by one nucleotide. The chain couples TRBV4-1 to TRBJ2-5; D is possibly TRBD2 (5 bases). Trimming left V 6 bases short and J 4 bases short, with 15 bases between. Germline CDR1 and CDR2: MGHRA and YSYEKL. The length of the CDR3 is 14 residues. CDR3 sequence reads: CASRQSHGVETQYF. Written as DNA, the CDR3 is TGCGCCAGCAGACAGTCCCACGGGGTAGAGACCCAGTACTTC.

In the case of this clonotype: This may come from a read error, since a much larger clone is one base off. V is TRBV7-2 and J is TRBJ2-1; D is possibly TRBD1 (5 bases). The V gene's germline CDR1 is SGHTA and CDR2 FQGNSA. The CDR3 is made up of 12 amino acids. The CDR3 loop is CASSSSDNEQLF. The CDR3 DNA sequence: TGTGCCAGCAGCTCGTCGGACAATGAGCAGCTCTTC.

There are a few counts of this clonotype. A much larger clone lies one base from this, so it may be a read error. The CDR3 loop reads CASSYSEEVVKTGRSSYEQYF. The DNA of the CDR3 is TGTGCCAGCAGTTACTCGGAGGAGGTAGTTAAGACGGGACGGTCCTCCTACGAGCAGTACTTC. V usage is TRBV6-2 or TRBV6-3 and J usage is TRBJ2-7, with D perhaps TRBD1 or TRBD2 (5 bases each). The CDR3 loop spans 21 amino acids. Germline CDR1 is MNHEY and CDR2 is SVGEGT. The germline V and J ends were trimmed by 0 bases and 0 bases, with 27 bases remaining between them.

This clonotype came up many times. CDR3 sequence: CASSLLAYEQYF. The DNA for the CDR3 is TGTGCCAGCAGCTTATTGGCCTACGAGCAGTACTTC. The genes are TRBV11-2 and TRBJ2-7; the D is unclear. CDR3 size: 12 residues. Germline V lookup: CDR1 SGHAT, CDR2 FQNNGV. Deletions cut 2 bases from V and 2 bases from J, with 4 bases between.

This clonotype was seen at least ten times. V and J are TRBV10-3 and TRBJ1-4; 8 bases line up with TRBD1. This CDR3 comprises 14 residues. Germline V gives CDR1 ENHRY, CDR2 SYGVKD. With 3 bases clipped from V and 12 bases from J, the junction kept 9 bases outside the gene matches. The chain's CDR3 is CAISERQGPGELFF. The CDR3 DNA follows: TGTGCCATCAGTGAAAGACAGGGGCCTGGAGAACTGTTTTTT.

In this sample, this clonotype turned up many times. The rearrangement links TRBV4-1 to TRBJ1-1, with D possibly TRBD1 on 5 matching bases. The CDR3 is 13 amino acids. CDR1 is MGHRA, CDR2 YSYEKL, per germline. The V and J ends lost 0 bases and 5 bases respectively, with 7 bases between them. CDR3 amino acids: CASSQEWGTEAFF. CDR3 DNA sequence: TGCGCCAGCAGCCAAGAATGGGGGACTGAAGCTTTCTTT.

As concerns this clonotype: Possible read error: a much larger clone is one base away. The CDR3 DNA sequence: TGTGCCACCCAACCTCCGGGAGGGCCTAACAATGAGCAGTTCTTC. Its translation: CATQPPGGPNNEQFF. This chain uses TRBV28 with TRBJ2-1, with TRBD2 identical over 8 bases. The CDR3 has 15 residues. Germline V gene data show CDR1 as MDHEN and CDR2 as SYDVKM. V gave up 10 bases and J gave up 5 bases; unmatched junction bases: 13.

This clonotype has a count of ten or more. The CDR3 nucleotides read TGCAGCGTTGGACTAGTGAGCAATGAGCAGTTCTTC. It yields the protein CSVGLVSNEQFF. This rearrangement joins TRBV29-1 to TRBJ2-1, with D possibly TRBD2 on 6 matching bases. The CDR3 consists of 12 residues. Between the trimmed V and J ends, which lost 4 bases and 6 bases, there was a span of 10 bases. Germline V gene sequence: CDR1 SQVTM, CDR2 ANQGSEA.

This sequence joins TRBV19 and TRBJ2-5; D call uncertain. CDR3 length: 13 amino acids. The germline V gene has CDR1 LNHDA and CDR2 SQIVND (reference sequence). Trimming pared 5 bases from V and 4 bases from J, leaving 11 bases between. The CDR3 DNA sequence: TGTGCCAGTAGTGGAGTCACTACAGAGACCCAGTACTTC. The encoded protein is CASSGVTTETQYF.

Ten or more counts support this clonotype. V and J are TRBV11-2 and TRBJ1-1; no definite D call. The CDR3 length is 14 residues. Trimming cost V 5 bases and J 2 bases, with 12 bases left between them. Germline CDR1 is SGHAT and CDR2 is FQNNGV. The CDR3 protein is CASSVDPSNTEAFF. The CDR3 DNA sequence: TGTGCCAGCAGCGTTGATCCTTCCAACACTGAAGCTTTCTTT.

The rearrangement uses TRBV2 and TRBJ2-5, with D perhaps matching TRBD1 (7 bases). Germline V gene lookup returns CDR1 SNHLY and CDR2 FYNNEI. CDR3 length: 15 residues. Between the trimmed V and J ends, which lost 8 bases and 3 bases, there was a span of 19 bases. CDR3 sequence (DNA): TGTGCCAGCTCACGGGACAGCGGGCGCGAAGAGACCCAGTACTTC. Amino acid sequence: CASSRDSGREETQYF.

This clonotype was seen ten or more times. The V call is TRBV7-2, the J call TRBJ1-1; D gene ambiguous. Per the germline V gene, CDR1 is SGHTA and CDR2 is FQGNSA. The ends were cut back, 1 base at V and 1 base at J, with 4 bases in the middle. The CDR3 is 13 residues long. CDR3 in amino acids: CASSLVENTEAFF. Here the CDR3 DNA reads TGTGCCAGCAGCTTAGTGGAGAACACTGAAGCTTTCTTT.

This CDR3 is CASSQEPDSIIKYGYTF. DNA for the CDR3: TGCGCCAGCAGCCAAGAACCCGACTCCATTATCAAATATGGCTACACCTTC. V gene TRBV4-1 combines with J gene TRBJ1-2; D gene uncertain. Looked up from germline, CDR1 is MGHRA and CDR2 is YSYEKL. The V gene lost 0 bases and the J gene lost 5 bases, with 19 bases spanning the gap. CDR3 length: 17 residues.